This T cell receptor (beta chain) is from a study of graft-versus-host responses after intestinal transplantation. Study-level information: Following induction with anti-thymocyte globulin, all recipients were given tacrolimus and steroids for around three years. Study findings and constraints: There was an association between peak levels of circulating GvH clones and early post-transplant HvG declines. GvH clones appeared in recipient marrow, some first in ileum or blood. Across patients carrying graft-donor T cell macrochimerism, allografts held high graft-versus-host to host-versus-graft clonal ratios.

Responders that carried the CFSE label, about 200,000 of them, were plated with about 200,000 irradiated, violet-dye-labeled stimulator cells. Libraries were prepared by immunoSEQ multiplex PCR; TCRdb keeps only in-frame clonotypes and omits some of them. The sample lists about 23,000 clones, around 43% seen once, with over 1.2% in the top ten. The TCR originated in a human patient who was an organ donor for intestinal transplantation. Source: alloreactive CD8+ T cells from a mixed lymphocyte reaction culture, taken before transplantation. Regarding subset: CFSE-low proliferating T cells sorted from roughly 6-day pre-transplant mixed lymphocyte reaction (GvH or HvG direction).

The CDR3 is CASSFPGGMNTEAFF. DNA for the CDR3: TGTGCCAGCAGCTTCCCGGGGGGAATGAACACTGAAGCTTTCTTT. The chain carries TRBV7-9 and TRBJ1-1, with D tentatively TRBD1 (5 bases). The CDR3 runs 15 residues. Germline V gene lookup returns CDR1 SEHNR and CDR2 FQNEAQ (reference sequence). V was pared by 3 bases and J by 0 bases, with 11 bases between. The full variable domain, completed using reference TRBV7-9 and TRBJ1-1, is DTGVSQNPRHKITKRGQNVTFRCDPISEHNRLYWYRQTLGQGPEFLTYFQNEAQLEKSRLLSDRFSAERPKGSFSTLEIQRTEQGDSAMYLCASSFPGGMNTEAFFGQGTRLTVV.